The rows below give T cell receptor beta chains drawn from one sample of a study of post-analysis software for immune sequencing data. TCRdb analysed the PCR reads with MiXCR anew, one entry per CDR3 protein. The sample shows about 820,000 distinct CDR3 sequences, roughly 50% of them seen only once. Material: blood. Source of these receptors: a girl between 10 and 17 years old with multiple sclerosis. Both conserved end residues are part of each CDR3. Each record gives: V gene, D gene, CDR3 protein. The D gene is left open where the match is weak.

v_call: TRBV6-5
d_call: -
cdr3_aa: CASSWGSEQFF

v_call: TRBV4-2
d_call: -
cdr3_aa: CASRLAVQGTGYTF

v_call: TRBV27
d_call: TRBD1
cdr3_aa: CASSRGTATSYEQYF

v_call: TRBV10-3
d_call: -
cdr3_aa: CAIGTPVQSEQFF

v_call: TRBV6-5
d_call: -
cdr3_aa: CASTPGPRGYEQYF

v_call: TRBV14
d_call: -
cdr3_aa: CASSQHRRETQYF

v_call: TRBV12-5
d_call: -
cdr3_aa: CASGLGVTNNSPLHF

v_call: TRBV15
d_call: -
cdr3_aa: CATSNQGEGTDTQYF

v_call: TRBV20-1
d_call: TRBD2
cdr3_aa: CSAGPTSGTYEQYF

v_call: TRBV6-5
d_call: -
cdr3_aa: CASSLSGTANYGYTF

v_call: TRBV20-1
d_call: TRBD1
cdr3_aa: CSRGQGPKETQYF

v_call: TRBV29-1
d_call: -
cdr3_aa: CSGLDRSSYEQYF

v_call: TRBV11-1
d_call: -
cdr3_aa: CASSQDRDGSYEKLFF

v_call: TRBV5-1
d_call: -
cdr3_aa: CASSSDTLGEQYF

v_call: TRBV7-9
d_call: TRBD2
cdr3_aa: CASSPSGLADEQYF

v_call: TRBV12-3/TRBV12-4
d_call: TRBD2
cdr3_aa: CASSFQRGVQETQYF

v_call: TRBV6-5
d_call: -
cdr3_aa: CASSYSRLWGSPLSGANVLTF

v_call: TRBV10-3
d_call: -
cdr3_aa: CAIGGTEHLNEQFF

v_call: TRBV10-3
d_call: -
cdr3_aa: CAIRKLLGINNEQFF

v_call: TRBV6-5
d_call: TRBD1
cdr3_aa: CASSYTTLGRTGGRYEQYF

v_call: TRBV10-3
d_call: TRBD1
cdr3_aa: CAISVEGAPSDYGYTF

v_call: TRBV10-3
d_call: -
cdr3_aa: CAIREGVTIEQYF

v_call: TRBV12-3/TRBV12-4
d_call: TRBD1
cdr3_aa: CASSLRTGDSYEQYF

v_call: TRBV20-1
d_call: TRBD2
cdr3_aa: CSARGYMGTSGYNEQFF

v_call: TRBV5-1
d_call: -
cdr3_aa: CASSTGQKPNYGYTF

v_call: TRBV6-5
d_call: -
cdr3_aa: CASSYLEVGGLGETQYF

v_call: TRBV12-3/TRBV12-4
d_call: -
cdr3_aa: CASGLDTTSYEQYF

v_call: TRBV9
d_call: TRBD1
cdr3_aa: CASSFSGTGPQETQYF

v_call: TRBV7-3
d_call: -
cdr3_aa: CASSSLRGQGESGNEQFF

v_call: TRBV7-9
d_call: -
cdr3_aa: CASSSAPGPRSTNYGYTF

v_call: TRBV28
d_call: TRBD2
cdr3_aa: CASSPRTSGPWDTDTQYF

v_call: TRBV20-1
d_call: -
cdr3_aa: CSALDPSTDTQYF

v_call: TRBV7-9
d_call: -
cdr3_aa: CASSLQENYGYTF

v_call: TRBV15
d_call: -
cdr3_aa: CATSQGRLNNSPLHF

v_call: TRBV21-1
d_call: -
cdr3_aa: CASSKADSPACYEQYF

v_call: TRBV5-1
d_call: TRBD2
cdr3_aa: CASSSSKGLAGGHETQYF

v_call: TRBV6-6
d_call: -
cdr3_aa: CASSYGVSSKQYF

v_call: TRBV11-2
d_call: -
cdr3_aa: CASSLGPPGGPQETQYF

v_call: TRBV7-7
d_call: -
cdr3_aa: CASSLAIGEETQYF

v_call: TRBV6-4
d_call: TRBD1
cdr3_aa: CASSDEGAQNEQFF

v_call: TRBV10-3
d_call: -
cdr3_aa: CAIREGATMDSPLHF

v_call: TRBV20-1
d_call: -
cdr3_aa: CSAAGGAFNYGYTF

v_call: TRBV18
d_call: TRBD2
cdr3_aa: CASSPPTSGMTSDTQYF

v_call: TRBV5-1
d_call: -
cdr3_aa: CASSPPGRTNGEYEQYF

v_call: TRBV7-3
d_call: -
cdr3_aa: CASSPRGLLYANTGELFF

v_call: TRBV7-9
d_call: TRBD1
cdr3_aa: CAGSSGQDYEQYF

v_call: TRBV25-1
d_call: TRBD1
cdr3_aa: CASSEMGQPSYEQYF

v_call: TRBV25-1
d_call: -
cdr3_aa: CASSESRRGPERNEQFF

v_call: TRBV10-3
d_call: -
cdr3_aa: CAISDPGHYYGYTF

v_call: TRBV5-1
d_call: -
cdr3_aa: CASSLEPGTYEQYF

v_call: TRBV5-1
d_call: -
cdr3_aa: CASSFDDSYGYTF

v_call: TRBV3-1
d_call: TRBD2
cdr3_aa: CASSQERLATYNEQFF

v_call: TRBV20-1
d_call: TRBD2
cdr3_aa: CSARLAGGGETQYF

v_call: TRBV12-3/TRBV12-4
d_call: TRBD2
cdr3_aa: CASSLQTSGRNEQFF